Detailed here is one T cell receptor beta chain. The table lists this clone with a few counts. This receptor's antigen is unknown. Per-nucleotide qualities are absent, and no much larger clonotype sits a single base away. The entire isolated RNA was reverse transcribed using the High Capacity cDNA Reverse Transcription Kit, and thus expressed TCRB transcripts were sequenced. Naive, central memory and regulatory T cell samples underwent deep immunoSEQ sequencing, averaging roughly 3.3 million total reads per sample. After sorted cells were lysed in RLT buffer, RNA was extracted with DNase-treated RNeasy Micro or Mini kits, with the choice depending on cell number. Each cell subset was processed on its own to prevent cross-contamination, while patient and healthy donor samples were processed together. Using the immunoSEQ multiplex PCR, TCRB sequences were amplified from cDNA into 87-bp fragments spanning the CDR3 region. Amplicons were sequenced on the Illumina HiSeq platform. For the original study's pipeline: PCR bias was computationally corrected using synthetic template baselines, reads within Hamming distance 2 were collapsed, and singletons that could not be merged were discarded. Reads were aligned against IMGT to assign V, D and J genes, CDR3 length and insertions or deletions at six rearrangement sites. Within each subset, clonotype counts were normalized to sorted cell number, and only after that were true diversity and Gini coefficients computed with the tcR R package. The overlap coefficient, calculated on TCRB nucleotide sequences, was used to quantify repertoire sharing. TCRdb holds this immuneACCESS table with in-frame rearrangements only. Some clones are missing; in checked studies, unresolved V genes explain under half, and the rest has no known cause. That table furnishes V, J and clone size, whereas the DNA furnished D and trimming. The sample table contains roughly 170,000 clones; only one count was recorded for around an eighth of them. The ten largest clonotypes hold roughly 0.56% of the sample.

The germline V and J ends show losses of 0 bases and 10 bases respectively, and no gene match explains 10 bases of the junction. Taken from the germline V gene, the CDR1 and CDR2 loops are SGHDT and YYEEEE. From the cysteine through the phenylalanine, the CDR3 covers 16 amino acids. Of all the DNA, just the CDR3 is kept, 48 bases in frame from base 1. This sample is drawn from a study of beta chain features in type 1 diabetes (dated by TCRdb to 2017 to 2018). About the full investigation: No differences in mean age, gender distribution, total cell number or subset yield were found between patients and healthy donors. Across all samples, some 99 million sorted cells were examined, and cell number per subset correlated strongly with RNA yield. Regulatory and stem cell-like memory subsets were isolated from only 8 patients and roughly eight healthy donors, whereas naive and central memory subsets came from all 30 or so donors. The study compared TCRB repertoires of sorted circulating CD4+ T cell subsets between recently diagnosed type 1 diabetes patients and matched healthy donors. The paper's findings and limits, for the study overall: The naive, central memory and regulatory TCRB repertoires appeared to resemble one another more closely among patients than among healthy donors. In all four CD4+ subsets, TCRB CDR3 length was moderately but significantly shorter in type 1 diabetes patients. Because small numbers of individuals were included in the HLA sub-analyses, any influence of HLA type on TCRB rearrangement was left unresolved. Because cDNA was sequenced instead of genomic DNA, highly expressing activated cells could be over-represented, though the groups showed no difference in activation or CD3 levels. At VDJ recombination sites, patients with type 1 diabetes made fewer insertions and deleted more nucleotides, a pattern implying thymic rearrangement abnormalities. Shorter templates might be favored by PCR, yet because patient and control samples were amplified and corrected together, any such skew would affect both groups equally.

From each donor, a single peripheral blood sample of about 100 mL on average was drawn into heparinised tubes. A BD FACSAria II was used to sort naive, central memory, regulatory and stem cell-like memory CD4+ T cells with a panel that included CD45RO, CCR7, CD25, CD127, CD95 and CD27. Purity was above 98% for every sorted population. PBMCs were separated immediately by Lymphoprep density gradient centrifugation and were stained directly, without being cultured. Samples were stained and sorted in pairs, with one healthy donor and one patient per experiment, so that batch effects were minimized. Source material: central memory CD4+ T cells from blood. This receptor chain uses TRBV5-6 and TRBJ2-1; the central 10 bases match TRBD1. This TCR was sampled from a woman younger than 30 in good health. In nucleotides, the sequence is TGTGCCAGCAGCTTGGGCAGTGACAGGGGGCGTCGGGAGCAGTTCTTC. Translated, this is CASSLGSDRGRREQFF.